This record concerns one TCR beta chain sequence. This clone has ten or more counts. Its antigen target is currently unknown. Nothing much larger sits one base from this clone, and base qualities are not available. No patient had received any treatment before thyroid surgery. Using T-cell receptor beta sequencing, the researchers looked back retrospectively at clinical samples from patients, gathered between the early 2010s and the late 2010s. Libraries came from PCR. Sequencing relied on an Illumina HiSeq 4000. High-throughput sequencing was used to profile the TCR beta-chain CDR3 region of every patient. In the paper's pipeline: CDR3 differences across clinicopathological groups were used to build a classifier for discriminating distant-metastatic papillary thyroid cancer patients. Repertoire diversity was assessed with the Shannon index, and tumor-blood repertoire similarity with the Morisita-Horn index. In TCRdb, the public reads were trimmed at Q25 with fastp and aligned with MiXCR, with productive beta chains retained. The V and J calls and clone size come from TCRdb's table, not from the authors' own analysis. The table for this sample lists 6,000 or so clones; roughly 29% of them were counted only once. Of the sample, less than 60% is held by the ten largest clones.

Reading the germline V gene gives CDR1 MNHNS and CDR2 SASEGT. V is pared back by 4 bases and J by 7 bases, with 10 bases lying between the germline termini. The CDR3 runs 12 amino acids, cysteine and phenylalanine included. Only the CDR3 portion is preserved as DNA: 36 bases, with reading frame beginning at the first base. These data are taken from a study of metastatic and nonmetastatic thyroid tumors (dated by TCRdb to the early 2020s). A note on the overall study: Repertoires from peripheral blood and from tumor or nodule tissue samples of malignant and benign thyroid patients were compared. Paper-wide results and their limitations: TCR beta diversity was reported as significantly higher in malignant tumors than in benign nodules, in both blood and tumor samples.

Sequencing was done on a sample of adjacent normal tissue. The origin of this receptor is a female donor with papillary thyroid cancer or a benign thyroid nodule (not recorded which). Some clones in this sample may be carry-over from other donors' samples. The chain employs TRBV6-1 and TRBJ1-2; possibly the D gene is TRBD1, per 5 matching bases. CDR3 reads: CASSGTGAGYTF. In nucleotides, the sequence is TGTGCCAGCAGTGGTACAGGTGCTGGCTACACCTTC.